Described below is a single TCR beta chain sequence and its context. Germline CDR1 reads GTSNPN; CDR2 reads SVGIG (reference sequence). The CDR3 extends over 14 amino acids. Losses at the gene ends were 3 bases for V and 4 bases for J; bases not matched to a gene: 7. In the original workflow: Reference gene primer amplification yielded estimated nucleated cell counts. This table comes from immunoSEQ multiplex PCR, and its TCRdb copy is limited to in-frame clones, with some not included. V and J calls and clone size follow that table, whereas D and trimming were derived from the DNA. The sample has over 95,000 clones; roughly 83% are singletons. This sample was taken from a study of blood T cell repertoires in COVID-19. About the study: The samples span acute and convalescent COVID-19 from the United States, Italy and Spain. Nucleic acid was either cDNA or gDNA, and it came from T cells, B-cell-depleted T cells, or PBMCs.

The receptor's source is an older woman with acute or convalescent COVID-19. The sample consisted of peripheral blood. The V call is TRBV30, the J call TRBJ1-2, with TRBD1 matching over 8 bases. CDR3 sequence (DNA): TGTGCCTGGAGGGGGACAGGAGACCCCTATGGCTACACCTTC. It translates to CAWRGTGDPYGYTF.